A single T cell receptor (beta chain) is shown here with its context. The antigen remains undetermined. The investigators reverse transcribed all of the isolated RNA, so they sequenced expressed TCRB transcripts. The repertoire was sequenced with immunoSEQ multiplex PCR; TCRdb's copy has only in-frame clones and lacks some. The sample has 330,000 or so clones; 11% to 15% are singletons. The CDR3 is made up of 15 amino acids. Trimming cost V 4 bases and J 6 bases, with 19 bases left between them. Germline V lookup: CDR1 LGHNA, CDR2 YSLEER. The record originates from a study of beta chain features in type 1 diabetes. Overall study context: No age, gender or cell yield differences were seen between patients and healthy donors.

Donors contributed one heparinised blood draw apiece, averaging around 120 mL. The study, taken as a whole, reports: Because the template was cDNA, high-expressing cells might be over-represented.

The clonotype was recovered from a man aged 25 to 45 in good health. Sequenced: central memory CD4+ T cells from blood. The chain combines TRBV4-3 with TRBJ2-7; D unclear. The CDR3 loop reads CASSRVDAGTGEQYF. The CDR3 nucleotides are TGCGCCAGCAGCCGGGTTGATGCCGGAACCGGCGAGCAGTACTTC.